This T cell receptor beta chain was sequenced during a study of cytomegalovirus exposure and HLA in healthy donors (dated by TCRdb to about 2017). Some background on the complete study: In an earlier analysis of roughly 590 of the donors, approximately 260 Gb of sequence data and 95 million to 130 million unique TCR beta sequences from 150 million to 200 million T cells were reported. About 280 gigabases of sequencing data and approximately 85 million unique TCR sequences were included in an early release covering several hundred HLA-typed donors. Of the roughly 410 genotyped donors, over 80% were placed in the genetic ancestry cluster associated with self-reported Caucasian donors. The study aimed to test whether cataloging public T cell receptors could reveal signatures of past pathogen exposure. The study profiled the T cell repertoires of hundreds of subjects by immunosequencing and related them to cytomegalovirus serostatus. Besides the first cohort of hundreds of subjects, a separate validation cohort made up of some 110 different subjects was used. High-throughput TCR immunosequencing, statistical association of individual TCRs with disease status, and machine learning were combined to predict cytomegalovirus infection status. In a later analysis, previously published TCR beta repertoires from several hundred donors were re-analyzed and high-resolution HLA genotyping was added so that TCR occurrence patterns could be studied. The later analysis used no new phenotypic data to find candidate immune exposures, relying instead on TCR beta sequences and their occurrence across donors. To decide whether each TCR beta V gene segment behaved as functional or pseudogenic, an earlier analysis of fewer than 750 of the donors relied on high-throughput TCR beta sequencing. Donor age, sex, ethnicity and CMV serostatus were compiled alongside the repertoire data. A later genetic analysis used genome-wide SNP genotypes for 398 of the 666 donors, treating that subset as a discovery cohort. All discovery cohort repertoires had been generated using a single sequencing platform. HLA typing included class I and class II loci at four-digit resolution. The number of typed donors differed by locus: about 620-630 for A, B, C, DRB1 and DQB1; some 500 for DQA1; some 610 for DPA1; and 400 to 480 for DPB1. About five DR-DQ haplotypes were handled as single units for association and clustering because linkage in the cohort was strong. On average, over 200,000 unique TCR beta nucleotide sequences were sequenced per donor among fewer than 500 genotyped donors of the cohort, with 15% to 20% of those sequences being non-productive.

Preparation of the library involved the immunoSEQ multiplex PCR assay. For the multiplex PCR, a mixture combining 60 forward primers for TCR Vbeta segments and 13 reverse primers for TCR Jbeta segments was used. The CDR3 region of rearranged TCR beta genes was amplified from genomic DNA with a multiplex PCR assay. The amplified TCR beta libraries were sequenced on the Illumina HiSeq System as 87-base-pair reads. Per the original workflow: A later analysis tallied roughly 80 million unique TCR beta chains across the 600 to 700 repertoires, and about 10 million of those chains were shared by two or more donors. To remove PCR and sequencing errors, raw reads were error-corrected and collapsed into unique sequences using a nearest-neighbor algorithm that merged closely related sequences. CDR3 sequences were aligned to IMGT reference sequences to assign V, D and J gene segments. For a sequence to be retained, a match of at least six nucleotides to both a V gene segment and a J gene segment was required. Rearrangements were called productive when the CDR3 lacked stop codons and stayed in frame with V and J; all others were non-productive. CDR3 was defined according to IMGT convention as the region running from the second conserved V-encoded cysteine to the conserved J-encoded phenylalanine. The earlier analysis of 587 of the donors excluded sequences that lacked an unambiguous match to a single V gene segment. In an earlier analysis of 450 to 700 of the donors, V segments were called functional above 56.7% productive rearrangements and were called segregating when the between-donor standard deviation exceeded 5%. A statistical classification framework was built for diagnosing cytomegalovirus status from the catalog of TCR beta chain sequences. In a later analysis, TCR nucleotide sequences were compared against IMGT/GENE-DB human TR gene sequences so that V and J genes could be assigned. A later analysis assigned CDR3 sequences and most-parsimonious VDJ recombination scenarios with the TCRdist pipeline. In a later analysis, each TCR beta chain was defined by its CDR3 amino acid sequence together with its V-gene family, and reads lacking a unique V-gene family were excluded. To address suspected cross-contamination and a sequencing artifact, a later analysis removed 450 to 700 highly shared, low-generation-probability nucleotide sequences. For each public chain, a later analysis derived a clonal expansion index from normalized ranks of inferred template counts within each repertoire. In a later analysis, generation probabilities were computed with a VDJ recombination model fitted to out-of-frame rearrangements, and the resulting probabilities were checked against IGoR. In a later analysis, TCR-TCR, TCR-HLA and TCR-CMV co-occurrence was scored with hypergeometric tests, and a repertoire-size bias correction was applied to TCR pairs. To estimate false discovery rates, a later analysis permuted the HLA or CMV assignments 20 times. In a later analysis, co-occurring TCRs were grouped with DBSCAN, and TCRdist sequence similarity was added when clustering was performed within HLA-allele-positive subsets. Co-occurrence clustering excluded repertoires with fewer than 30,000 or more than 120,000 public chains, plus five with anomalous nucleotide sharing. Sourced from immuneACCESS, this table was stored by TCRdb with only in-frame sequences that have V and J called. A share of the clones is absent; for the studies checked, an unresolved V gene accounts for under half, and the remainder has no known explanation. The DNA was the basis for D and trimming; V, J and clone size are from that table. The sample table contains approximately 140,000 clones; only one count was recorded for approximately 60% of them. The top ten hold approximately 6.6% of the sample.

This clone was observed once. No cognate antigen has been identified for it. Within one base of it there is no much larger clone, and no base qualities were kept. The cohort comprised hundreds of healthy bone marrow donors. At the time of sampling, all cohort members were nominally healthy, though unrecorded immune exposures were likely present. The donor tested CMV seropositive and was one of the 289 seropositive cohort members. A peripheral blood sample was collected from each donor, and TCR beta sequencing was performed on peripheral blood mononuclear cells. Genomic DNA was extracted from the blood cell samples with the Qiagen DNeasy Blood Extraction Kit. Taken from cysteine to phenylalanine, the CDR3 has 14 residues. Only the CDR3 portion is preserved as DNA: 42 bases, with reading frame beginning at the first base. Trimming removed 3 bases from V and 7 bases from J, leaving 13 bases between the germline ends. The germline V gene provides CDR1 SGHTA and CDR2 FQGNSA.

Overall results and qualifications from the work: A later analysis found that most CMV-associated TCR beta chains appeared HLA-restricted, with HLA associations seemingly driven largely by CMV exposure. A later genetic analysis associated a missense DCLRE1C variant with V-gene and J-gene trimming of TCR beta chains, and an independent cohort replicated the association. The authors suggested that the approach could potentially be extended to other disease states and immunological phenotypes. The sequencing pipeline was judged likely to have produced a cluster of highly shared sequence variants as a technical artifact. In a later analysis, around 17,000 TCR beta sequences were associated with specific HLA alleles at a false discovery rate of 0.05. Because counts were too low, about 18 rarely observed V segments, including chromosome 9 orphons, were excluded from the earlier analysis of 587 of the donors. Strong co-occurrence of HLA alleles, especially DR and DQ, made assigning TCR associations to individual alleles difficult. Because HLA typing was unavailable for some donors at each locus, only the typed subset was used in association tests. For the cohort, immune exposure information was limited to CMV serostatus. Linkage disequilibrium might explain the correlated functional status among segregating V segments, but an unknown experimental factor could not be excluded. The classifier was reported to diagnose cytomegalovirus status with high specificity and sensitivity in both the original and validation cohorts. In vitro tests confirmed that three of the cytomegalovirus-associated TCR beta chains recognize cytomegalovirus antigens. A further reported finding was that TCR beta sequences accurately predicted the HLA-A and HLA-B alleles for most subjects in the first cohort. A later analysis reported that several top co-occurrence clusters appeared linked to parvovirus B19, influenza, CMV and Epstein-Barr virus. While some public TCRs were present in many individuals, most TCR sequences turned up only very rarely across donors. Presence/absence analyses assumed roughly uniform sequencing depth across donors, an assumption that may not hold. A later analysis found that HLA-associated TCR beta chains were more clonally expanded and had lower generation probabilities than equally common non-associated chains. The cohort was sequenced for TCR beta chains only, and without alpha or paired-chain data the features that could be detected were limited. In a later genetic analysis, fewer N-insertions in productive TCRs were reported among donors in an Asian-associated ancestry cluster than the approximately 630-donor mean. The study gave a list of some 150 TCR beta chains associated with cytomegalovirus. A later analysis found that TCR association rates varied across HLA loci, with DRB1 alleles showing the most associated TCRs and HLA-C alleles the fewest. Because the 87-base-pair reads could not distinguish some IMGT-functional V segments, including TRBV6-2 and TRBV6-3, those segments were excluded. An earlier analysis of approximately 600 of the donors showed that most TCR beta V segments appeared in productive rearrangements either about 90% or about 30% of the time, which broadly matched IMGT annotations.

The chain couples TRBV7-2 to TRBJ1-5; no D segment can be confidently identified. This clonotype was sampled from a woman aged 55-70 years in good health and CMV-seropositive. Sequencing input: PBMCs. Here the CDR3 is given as CASSLAGRTQPQHF. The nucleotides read TGTGCCAGCAGCTTGGCCGGGAGGACCCAGCCCCAGCATTTT.